One sample yielded the 8 T cell receptor beta chains listed below, sequenced in a study of T cell responses to AZD1222 COVID-19 vaccine. TCRdb keeps only in-frame clones here, not all; method: immunoSEQ multiplex PCR. The repertoire includes 100,000 to 150,000 clones, over 75% of them detected once, and roughly 7.2% sits in the top ten. The input for sequencing was peripheral blood, taken on day 0 of AZD1222 vaccination. These receptor sequences come from an adult in good health.

This chain joins TRBV25-1 and TRBJ2-7, with D perhaps matching TRBD1 (6 bases). The V gene lost 4 bases and the J gene lost 4 bases, with 20 bases spanning the gap. This CDR3 contains 16 residues. Germline CDR1 and CDR2: MGHDK and SYGVNS. The CDR3 region has the DNA TGTGCCAGCAGTGTTGGGCGACAGGTCTCAGGATACGAGCAGTACTTC. Protein sequence: CASSVGRQVSGYEQYF.

The chain uses TRBV4-1 and TRBJ1-5, with a possible D match to TRBD1 (6 bases). CDR3 length equals 17 residues. V was pared by 4 bases and J by 2 bases, with 18 bases between. CDR1 MGHRA and CDR2 YSYEKL come from the germline V gene. The CDR3 protein is CASSPLPGEVGNQPQHF. CDR3 coding DNA: TGCGCCAGCAGCCCCCTCCCAGGGGAGGTTGGCAATCAGCCCCAGCATTTT.

V gene TRBV28 combines with J gene TRBJ1-2; no reliable D call. From germline, CDR1 is MDHEN and CDR2 SYDVKM. V was clipped by 6 bases and J by 5 bases, with 16 bases between them. This CDR3 comprises 14 residues. The CDR3: CASSLQGSSYGYTF. CDR3 sequence (DNA): TGTGCCAGCAGCCTCCAAGGGTCCTCTTATGGCTACACCTTC.

The chain links TRBV7-6 to TRBJ1-3; possible D gene TRBD1, 5 bases. This CDR3 has 15 residues. The V end lost 8 bases, the J end lost 3 bases, and 17 bases lay between the germline ends. CDR1 and CDR2 (germline): SGHVS, FNYEAQ. The CDR3 nucleotides are TGTGCCAGCGGATCAGGGAGTACTGTTGGAAACACCATATATTTT. It specifies CASGSGSTVGNTIYF.

This clone was detected a few times. This chain links TRBV7-2 with TRBJ1-5, with 8 bases lining up with TRBD1. Germline trimming cut 1 base from V and 6 bases from J; bases unmatched to any gene: 5. The CDR3 extends over 15 amino acids. CDR1 SGHTA and CDR2 FQGNSA come from the germline V gene. This CDR3 is CASSLDGTGGQPQHF. The DNA for the CDR3 is TGTGCCAGCAGCTTAGATGGCACAGGGGGTCAGCCCCAGCATTTT. Full variable domain (rest looked up from reference TRBV7-2 and TRBJ1-5): GAGVSQSPSNKVTEKGKDVELRCDPISGHTALYWYRQSLGQGLEFLIYFQGNSAPDKSGLPSDRFSAERTGGSVSTLTIQRTQQEDSAVYLCASSLDGTGGQPQHFGDGTRLSIL.

The rearrangement links TRBV12-3 or TRBV12-4 to TRBJ1-2; D gene unclear. V gave up 11 bases and J gave up 3 bases, with 13 bases separating them. The CDR3 length is 12 residues. CDR3: CASSGWDYGYTF. DNA for the CDR3: TGTGCCTCCTCCGGATGGGACTATGGCTACACCTTC.

V and J are TRBV6-5 and TRBJ2-7; no definite D call. Germline loops: CDR1 MNHEY, CDR2 SVGAGI. V shed 7 bases and J shed 2 bases, with 9 bases lying between them. CDR3 length: 12 residues. CDR3 sequence reads: CASTDTTYEQYF. The CDR3, as DNA: TGTGCCAGCACCGACACCACCTACGAGCAGTACTTC.

The chain employs TRBV21-1 and TRBJ1-5. TRBV21-1 is a pseudogene. This CDR3 has 16 amino acids. The CDR3 nucleotides read TGTGCCAGCAGCAAACTTTTTAAGAGGGAGGATCAGCCCCAGCATTTT. This translates into CASSKLFKREDQPQHF.